A single sample is the source of the 14 T cell receptor beta chains below, sequenced in a study of PD-L1 blockade in urothelial cancer. Produced via immunoSEQ multiplex PCR; TCRdb's table is partial and in-frame only. This table holds 60,000 to 85,000 clones, roughly 87% found once. Sequences were derived from PBMCs, sampled around atezolizumab (anti-PD-L1) treatment. The receptors were gathered from a woman between 70 and 85 years old with urothelial cancer.

The chain carries TRBV2 and TRBJ1-5; 10 nucleotides line up with TRBD1. Germline values: CDR1 SNHLY, CDR2 FYNNEI. This CDR3 region has 15 residues. After removal of 4 bases from V and 5 bases from J, the junction contained 5 bases not matched to a gene. This CDR3 is CASSVHGTGDQPQHF. The CDR3 DNA follows: TGTGCCAGCAGTGTCCACGGGACAGGGGATCAGCCCCAGCATTTT.

The count of this clone is one. The chain employs TRBV30 and TRBJ2-7, with D uncertain. Per germline, CDR1 GTSNPN and CDR2 SVGIG (reference sequence). V was cut by 5 bases and J by 0 bases, with 11 bases left in between. This CDR3 region has 13 residues. The CDR3 coding sequence is TGTGCCTGGGGTGCGGTAAGCTCCTACGAGCAGTACTTC. Translation: CAWGAVSSYEQYF.

The V call is TRBV6-1, the J call TRBJ2-1; TRBD2 agrees at 8 bases. The CDR3 totals 16 residues. Germline V gives CDR1 MNHNS, CDR2 SASEGT. V lost 4 bases to trimming and J lost 3 bases; unmatched junction nucleotides: 8. DNA of the CDR3: TGTGCCAGCAGTGCCGTGACTAGCGAGTTCTACAATGAGCAGTTCTTC. This sequence encodes CASSAVTSEFYNEQFF.

In its sample, this clone was seen once. V usage is TRBV9 and J usage is TRBJ1-2; tentatively, D is TRBD1 (5 bases). The CDR3 runs 14 residues. The V end lost 0 bases, the J end lost 7 bases, and 13 bases lay between the germline ends. Germline CDR1 is SGDLS and CDR2 is YYNGEE. CDR3 sequence reads: CASSVAQGSAGYTF. Here the CDR3 DNA reads TGTGCCAGCAGCGTAGCGCAGGGATCGGCTGGCTACACCTTC. The full variable domain, in which reference TRBV9 and TRBJ1-2 provide the parts outside the CDR3, is DSGVTQTPKHLITATGQRVTLRCSPRSGDLSVYWYQQSLDQGLQFLIQYYNGEERAKGNILERFSAQQFPDLHSELNLSSLELGDSALYFCASSVAQGSAGYTFGSGTRLTVV.

This chain links TRBV29-1 with TRBJ2-1; 10 bases fit TRBD2. CDR1 and CDR2 from the germline V gene are SQVTM and ANQGSEA. CDR3 size: 14 residues. V shed 2 bases, J shed 9 bases, and the junction held 7 bases outside the gene matches. The CDR3 spells CSVELAGGLVEQFF. The CDR3, as DNA: TGCAGCGTTGAATTAGCGGGGGGCCTCGTTGAGCAGTTCTTC.

V and J are TRBV7-2 and TRBJ1-5; 7 bases match TRBD1. The germline CDR1 and CDR2 sequences are SGHTA and FQGNSA. V lost 4 bases and J lost 10; bases outside the gene matches: 7. The CDR3 contains 13 residues. CDR3 in amino acids: CASSWTGFGPQHF. The DNA for the CDR3 is TGTGCCAGCAGCTGGACAGGTTTCGGACCCCAGCATTTT.

This clone has just one count. This chain uses TRBV5-6 with TRBJ1-4; D is perhaps TRBD1 (6 bases). The CDR3 has 16 amino acids. Between the trimmed V and J ends, which lost 0 bases and 7 bases, there was a span of 16 bases. CDR1 is SGHDT, CDR2 YYEEEE, per germline. In DNA form, the CDR3 reads TGTGCCAGCAGCTTGGCCTTTAACAGGGAGTTTGAAAAACTGTTTTTT. Its protein is CASSLAFNREFEKLFF.

This chain links TRBV4-1 with TRBJ2-7, with 9 bases aligning to TRBD1. Looked up from germline, CDR1 is MGHRA and CDR2 is YSYEKL. With V trimmed by 2 bases and J by 4 bases, 15 bases remained unmatched. The CDR3 has 18 residues. CDR3 amino acids: CASSQTTGTGTQRYEQYF. Written as DNA, the CDR3 is TGCGCCAGCAGCCAAACTACCGGGACAGGGACTCAGAGATACGAGCAGTACTTC.

The V and J genes are TRBV5-1 and TRBJ2-3; 9 nucleotides line up with TRBD2. Germline V gene data show CDR1 as SGHRS and CDR2 as YFSETQ. After removal of 0 bases from V and 1 base from J, the junction contained 3 bases not matched to a gene. The CDR3 length is 16 residues. The CDR3 sequence: CASSLVGGRGTDTQYF. CDR3 nucleotides: TGCGCCAGCAGCTTGGTAGGCGGGAGGGGCACAGATACGCAGTATTTT.

This clone was found a few times. V usage is TRBV29-1 and J usage is TRBJ1-2, with 8 bases identical to TRBD1. Trimming cost V 4 bases and J 2 bases; bases outside gene matches: 24. There are 20 residues in the CDR3. CDR1 and CDR2 (germline): SQVTM, ANQGSEA. In DNA, the CDR3 is TGCAGCGTTGGGTCGGCCCGGGTCTACCACCCGGGACAGGAGAACTATGGCTACACCTTC. It specifies CSVGSARVYHPGQENYGYTF.

The count of this clone is one. The chain links TRBV5-5 to TRBJ2-7; a weak D match, TRBD1 (6 bases). The CDR3 consists of 14 residues. The V gene's germline CDR1 is SGHKS and CDR2 YYEKEE (reference sequence). With 2 bases removed from V and 1 base from J, the gap between germline ends came to 10 bases. Here the CDR3 reads CASSFFTGSYEQYF. DNA for the CDR3: TGTGCCAGCAGCTTCTTTACAGGGTCCTACGAGCAGTACTTC.

This rearrangement joins TRBV27 to TRBJ2-7, with D perhaps TRBD2 (5 bases). The CDR3 is made up of 15 amino acids. CDR1 is MNHEY and CDR2 is SMNVEV in the germline V gene (reference sequence). Trimming shortened V by 5 bases and J by 0 bases, and 14 bases separated the two germline ends. The CDR3 is CASSVATGSSYEQYF. DNA of the CDR3: TGTGCCAGCAGTGTGGCGACGGGGAGCTCCTACGAGCAGTACTTC.

V is TRBV29-1 and J is TRBJ2-2, with 10 nucleotides matching TRBD1. Germline V CDR1 and CDR2: SQVTM, ANQGSEA. This CDR3 region has 13 residues. Trimming cost V 7 bases and J 5 bases; bases outside gene matches: 4. The CDR3 spells CSARTGGTGELFF. The CDR3 nucleotides read TGCAGCGCCCGGACAGGGGGGACCGGGGAGCTGTTTTTT.

This clone has just a few counts. The CDR3 is CASSQGGRIGKLFF. The CDR3 DNA sequence: TGTGCCAGCAGCCAAGGAGGGAGGATTGGGAAACTGTTTTTT. The V gene is TRBV14, the J gene TRBJ1-4, with unresolved D. Germline-derived CDR1 and CDR2 are SGHDN and FVKESK. CDR3 size: 14 residues. V was cut by 1 base and J by 11 bases, with 14 bases left in between.